This T cell receptor beta chain was identified during a study of T cell responses to AZD1222 COVID-19 vaccine. Only in-frame clones appear in the TCRdb table, and some are missing; sequencing was by immunoSEQ multiplex PCR. The data hold 90,000 to 120,000 clones, with roughly 89% observed a single time. This CDR3 is built from 14 residues. The germline V gene has CDR1 SGHTA and CDR2 FQGNSA. This clone was observed a handful of times. Mismatch with germline at one junction end may stem from a read error. This receptor was obtained from an adult in good health. The material sequenced was peripheral blood, taken on day 0 of AZD1222 vaccination. V gene TRBV7-2 combines with J gene TRBJ2-3; 10 nucleotides align to TRBD2. CDR3 coding DNA: TGTGCCAGCAGCCTAGCGGGGGGCACAGATACGCAGTATTTT. As protein: CASSLAGGTDTQYF.